These T cell receptor beta chains were read from a single sample in a study of cytomegalovirus exposure and HLA in healthy donors. TCRdb keeps only in-frame clones here, not all; method: immunoSEQ multiplex PCR. The table lists approximately 160,000 clones, more than 65% of them singletons. Material: PBMCs. The receptor source for this set is a woman in her thirties or forties in good health and CMV-seropositive. CDR3s include the opening cysteine and the closing phenylalanine or tryptophan. Fields, in order: D gene, J gene, V gene, clone size, CDR3 DNA, CDR3 protein. A D gene is named only where the DNA matches it firmly. Clone size is not always given. Where it is, it says once, few, many or a class for expanded clones.

D gene: TRBD2
J gene: TRBJ2-7
V gene: TRBV19
clone size: NA
CDR3 DNA: TGTGCCAGTAGTCCCGAGACTAGCGAGGCCTACGAGCAGTACTTC
CDR3 protein: CASSPETSEAYEQYF

D gene: NA
J gene: TRBJ2-2
V gene: TRBV11-3
clone size: NA
CDR3 DNA: TGTGCCAGCAGCTTAGGGGGCACCGCGAACACCGGGGAGCTGTTTTTT
CDR3 protein: CASSLGGTANTGELFF

D gene: NA
J gene: TRBJ1-1
V gene: TRBV7-2
clone size: NA
CDR3 DNA: TGTGCCAGCAGCTTAGGGGCGGGGATCCTTCCCATGAACACTGAAGCTTTCTTT
CDR3 protein: CASSLGAGILPMNTEAFF

D gene: TRBD2
J gene: TRBJ2-1
V gene: TRBV28
clone size: NA
CDR3 DNA: TGTGCCAGCAGTAATCTCTTAGCGGGAGTAGACAATGAGCAGTTCTTC
CDR3 protein: CASSNLLAGVDNEQFF

D gene: NA
J gene: TRBJ2-7
V gene: TRBV10-3
clone size: few
CDR3 DNA: TGTGCCACCGGACAAAAGGACAGCCACTCCTACGAGCAGTACTTC
CDR3 protein: CATGQKDSHSYEQYF

D gene: NA
J gene: TRBJ1-1
V gene: TRBV29-1
clone size: few
CDR3 DNA: TGCAGCGTTGTCGAGCGGTTAAACACTGAAGCTTTCTTT
CDR3 protein: CSVVERLNTEAFF

D gene: NA
J gene: TRBJ2-3
V gene: TRBV9
clone size: NA
CDR3 DNA: TGTGCCAGCAGCAGCGGTGGGGAAGGGGATACGCAGTATTTT
CDR3 protein: CASSSGGEGDTQYF

D gene: TRBD2
J gene: TRBJ2-1
V gene: TRBV7-8
clone size: NA
CDR3 DNA: TGTGCCAGCAGCAACAGTTGGGCTAGCGGACTATACAATGAGCAGTTCTTC
CDR3 protein: CASSNSWASGLYNEQFF

D gene: NA
J gene: TRBJ2-7
V gene: TRBV5-6
clone size: NA
CDR3 DNA: TGTGCCAGCAGCTTTCAGGCCGAGCAGTACTTC
CDR3 protein: CASSFQAEQYF

D gene: NA
J gene: TRBJ1-1
V gene: TRBV15
clone size: NA
CDR3 DNA: TGTGCCACCAGCAGAGAGGATGGGTTAGCAGGGGTGGGCACTGAAGCTTTCTTT
CDR3 protein: CATSREDGLAGVGTEAFF

D gene: TRBD1
J gene: TRBJ1-2
V gene: TRBV28
clone size: NA
CDR3 DNA: TGTGCCAGCAGTTTGGGGACAGGGGAGGCTAACTATGGCTACCCCTTC
CDR3 protein: CASSLGTGEANYGYPF

D gene: NA
J gene: TRBJ1-6
V gene: TRBV7-9
clone size: NA
CDR3 DNA: TGTGCCAGCAGCTTGGGCATCGACGATTCACCCCTCCACTTT
CDR3 protein: CASSLGIDDSPLHF

D gene: NA
J gene: TRBJ2-5
V gene: TRBV6-1
clone size: few
CDR3 DNA: TGTGCCAGCAGTGAAGTTGGGAGAGAGGGGACCCAGTACTTC
CDR3 protein: CASSEVGREGTQYF

D gene: NA
J gene: TRBJ1-1
V gene: TRBV27
clone size: NA
CDR3 DNA: TGTGCCAGCAGTTCAGGGTATTTCACTGAAGCTTTCTTT
CDR3 protein: CASSSGYFTEAFF

D gene: NA
J gene: TRBJ1-1
V gene: TRBV5-1
clone size: NA
CDR3 DNA: TGCGCCAGCAGCCCGGCGGGGATGAACACTGAAGCTTTCTTT
CDR3 protein: CASSPAGMNTEAFF

D gene: TRBD2
J gene: TRBJ2-3
V gene: TRBV9
clone size: NA
CDR3 DNA: TGTGCCAGCGCCTCAGCGGGGGGCCCGGATACGCAGTATTTT
CDR3 protein: CASASAGGPDTQYF

D gene: NA
J gene: TRBJ1-5
V gene: TRBV28
clone size: NA
CDR3 DNA: TGTGCCAGCACCGTTGAAGCGTGGGGGGATCAGCCCCAGCATTTT
CDR3 protein: CASTVEAWGDQPQHF

D gene: NA
J gene: TRBJ2-3
V gene: TRBV7-9
clone size: NA
CDR3 DNA: TGTGCCAGCAGCTTCCAGTACACAGATACGCAGTATTTT
CDR3 protein: CASSFQYTDTQYF

D gene: TRBD2
J gene: TRBJ2-1
V gene: TRBV5-4
clone size: NA
CDR3 DNA: TGTGCCAGCAGCGGGAGCGGGAGTGATTCCTACAATGAGCAGTTCTTC
CDR3 protein: CASSGSGSDSYNEQFF

D gene: NA
J gene: TRBJ2-7
V gene: TRBV19
clone size: NA
CDR3 DNA: TGTGCCAGTAGTTCCGCCTACGAGCAGTACTTC
CDR3 protein: CASSSAYEQYF

D gene: NA
J gene: TRBJ1-6
V gene: TRBV7-7
clone size: NA
CDR3 DNA: TGTGCTAGCAGCGCACACAGGGATGGTAATTCACCCCTCAACTTT
CDR3 protein: CASSAHRDGNSPLNF

D gene: NA
J gene: TRBJ1-2
V gene: TRBV10-3
clone size: NA
CDR3 DNA: TGTGCCATCAGTCTAGGGGACTCCTATGGCTACACCTTC
CDR3 protein: CAISLGDSYGYTF

D gene: TRBD1
J gene: TRBJ2-7
V gene: TRBV7-2
clone size: NA
CDR3 DNA: TGTGCCAGCAGCCGCAACCGGGACAGTTTCAACGAGCAGTACTTC
CDR3 protein: CASSRNRDSFNEQYF

D gene: NA
J gene: TRBJ2-7
V gene: TRBV9
clone size: NA
CDR3 DNA: TGTGCCAGCAGCTTGGACAGAGACTCCTACGAGCAGTACTTC
CDR3 protein: CASSLDRDSYEQYF

D gene: TRBD1
J gene: TRBJ2-5
V gene: TRBV5-4
clone size: NA
CDR3 DNA: TGTGCCAGCAGCCTGGGACAGGGGAAAGAGACCCAGTACTTC
CDR3 protein: CASSLGQGKETQYF

D gene: TRBD1
J gene: TRBJ1-1
V gene: TRBV15
clone size: few
CDR3 DNA: TGTGCCACCAGCAGAGTGGTCGGACAGGGGAGTGAAGCTTTCTTT
CDR3 protein: CATSRVVGQGSEAFF

D gene: TRBD2
J gene: TRBJ2-7
V gene: TRBV11-2
clone size: NA
CDR3 DNA: TGTGCCAGCAGCTTAACGGGACTAGCGGGAGGGGTGGGGGAGCAGTACTTC
CDR3 protein: CASSLTGLAGGVGEQYF

D gene: NA
J gene: TRBJ1-2
V gene: TRBV5-1
clone size: NA
CDR3 DNA: TGCGCCAGCAGCTTGTACGCAGGCGCTGGGGGCTACCCCTTC
CDR3 protein: CASSLYAGAGGYPF

D gene: NA
J gene: TRBJ1-2
V gene: TRBV6-6
clone size: NA
CDR3 DNA: TGTGCCAGCAGTCGGACAGACACTAACTATGGCTACACCTTC
CDR3 protein: CASSRTDTNYGYTF

D gene: TRBD2
J gene: TRBJ2-7
V gene: TRBV6-5
clone size: NA
CDR3 DNA: TGTGCCAGCAGTTCCCAGACTAGCGGGGTGTCCGAGCAGTACTTC
CDR3 protein: CASSSQTSGVSEQYF

D gene: NA
J gene: TRBJ2-5
V gene: TRBV29-1
clone size: NA
CDR3 DNA: TGCAGCGTTGACGAAGAGACCCAGTACTTC
CDR3 protein: CSVDEETQYF

D gene: NA
J gene: TRBJ2-7
V gene: TRBV2
clone size: NA
CDR3 DNA: TGTGCCAGCAGTGAAGCGCTTGGGGCGGGGGAGCAGTACTTC
CDR3 protein: CASSEALGAGEQYF

D gene: TRBD2
J gene: TRBJ2-7
V gene: TRBV4-3
clone size: NA
CDR3 DNA: TGCGCCAGCAGCCAGGAGCCCGGGACTAGCGGGGACATCTACGAGCAGTACTTC
CDR3 protein: CASSQEPGTSGDIYEQYF

D gene: NA
J gene: TRBJ1-1
V gene: TRBV4-3
clone size: NA
CDR3 DNA: TGCGCCAGCAGCCAGGACGCGGGCACTGAAGCTTTCTTT
CDR3 protein: CASSQDAGTEAFF

D gene: TRBD2
J gene: TRBJ2-1
V gene: TRBV29-1
clone size: once
CDR3 DNA: TGCAGCGGGGGACTAGGGGTCAATGAGCAGTTCTTC
CDR3 protein: CSGGLGVNEQFF

D gene: TRBD2
J gene: TRBJ2-5
V gene: TRBV2
clone size: NA
CDR3 DNA: TGTGCCAGCAGTGAACACCTAGCGGTTCAAGAGACCCAGTACTTC
CDR3 protein: CASSEHLAVQETQYF

D gene: TRBD2
J gene: TRBJ2-1
V gene: TRBV25-1
clone size: NA
CDR3 DNA: TGTGCCAGCAGTGAATTTTATGGGACTAGCCTTAGTGAGCAGTTCTTC
CDR3 protein: CASSEFYGTSLSEQFF

D gene: TRBD1
J gene: TRBJ2-1
V gene: TRBV6-4
clone size: few
CDR3 DNA: TGTGCCATACCGACAGGGCCCCTCTCCTACAATGAGCAGTTCTTC
CDR3 protein: CAIPTGPLSYNEQFF

D gene: NA
J gene: TRBJ2-5
V gene: TRBV9
clone size: NA
CDR3 DNA: TGTGCCAGCAGCTCGGACGTGGGGGGTGGGGTAGAGACCCAGTACTTC
CDR3 protein: CASSSDVGGGVETQYF